Following are 11 T cell receptor beta chains from one sample sequenced in a study of shared clonotypes between healthy human individuals. This table comes from immunoSEQ multiplex PCR, and its TCRdb copy is limited to in-frame clones, with some not included. The sample includes 2 million to 2.5 million clones, 85% to 95% of them seen just once. Sequenced input: naive CD4+ T cells sorted from blood. Sample subset: CD45RA+ positively selected. These receptors all stem from a man aged 18 to 30 in good health.

The V gene is TRBV28, the J gene TRBJ2-5, with a tentative D call TRBD1 (6 bases). The CDR3 totals 13 residues. The ends were cut back, 8 bases at V and 3 bases at J, with 13 bases in the middle. CDR1 MDHEN and CDR2 SYDVKM come from the germline V gene. As DNA, the CDR3 is TGTGCCAGCGTGGGGACATACGAAGAGACCCAGTACTTC. Translating it yields CASVGTYEETQYF.

V gene TRBV30 combines with J gene TRBJ1-5; possible D gene TRBD1, 5 bases. The germline gives CDR1 GTSNPN, CDR2 SVGIG (reference sequence). The ends were cut back, 2 bases at V and 3 bases at J, with 11 bases in the middle. This CDR3 has 14 amino acids. In nucleotides, the CDR3 is TGTGCCTGGAGTCACGGGGGAAACAATCAGCCCCAGCATTTT. It is translated as CAWSHGGNNQPQHF.

The chain links TRBV10-3 to TRBJ1-5, with TRBD1 as a possible D gene (5 bases). The CDR3 is made up of 16 amino acids. Germline CDR1 is ENHRY and CDR2 is SYGVKD. Between the trimmed V and J ends, which lost 0 bases and 7 bases, there was a span of 16 bases. CDR3 loop: CAISESGKGREQPQHF. CDR3 coding DNA: TGTGCCATCAGTGAGTCAGGTAAGGGGCGGGAGCAGCCCCAGCATTTT.

The rearrangement links TRBV18 to TRBJ2-2; no definite D call. V shed 5 bases and J shed 2 bases, with 6 bases lying between them. Germline-derived CDR1 and CDR2 are KGHSH and LQKENI. This CDR3 comprises 13 residues. The CDR3: CASSASNTGELFF. CDR3 coding DNA: TGTGCCAGCTCAGCCAGCAACACCGGGGAGCTGTTTTTT.

J is TRBJ2-2 and V is TRBV5-1; TRBD1 matches 7 bases. J lost 1 base, V lost 5 bases, and 2 bases had no gene match. The CDR3 is made up of 14 amino acids. Germline assignment: CDR1 SGHRS and CDR2 YFSETQ. The CDR3 loop reads CASRTGVNTGELFF. Here the CDR3 DNA reads TGCGCCAGCAGAACAGGGGTGAACACCGGGGAGCTGTTTTTT.

The chain uses TRBV7-9 and TRBJ2-2; D not certain. The CDR3 extends over 16 amino acids. Trimming cost V 4 bases and J 0 bases, with 12 bases left between them. In germline, CDR1 is SEHNR, CDR2 FQNEAQ (reference sequence). The CDR3 DNA follows: TGTGCCAGCAGCTCTTCCCTACGGCCGAACACCGGGGAGCTGTTTTTT. Amino acid sequence: CASSSSLRPNTGELFF.

This chain links TRBV9 with TRBJ1-1, with a weak D call TRBD1 (5 bases). Trimming took off 3 bases at V and 5 bases at J, with 11 bases between the two ends. Germline assignment: CDR1 SGDLS and CDR2 YYNGEE. This CDR3 contains 13 residues. CDR3 in DNA: TGTGCCAGCAGCGGGTTGGAGGGGACTGAAGCTTTCTTT. Translation gives CASSGLEGTEAFF.

V is TRBV28 and J is TRBJ1-1, with a weak D call TRBD1 (6 bases). The CDR3 extends over 11 amino acids. The germline V gene has CDR1 MDHEN and CDR2 SYDVKM. With 5 bases removed from V and 11 bases from J, the gap between germline ends came to 12 bases. CDR3 protein: CASSGTILAFF. In nucleotides, the CDR3 is TGTGCCAGCAGTGGGACAATTTTGGCTTTCTTT.

V and J are TRBV2 and TRBJ2-5; a possible D gene is TRBD1 (5 bases). The CDR3 contains 15 residues. Germline CDR1 is SNHLY and CDR2 is FYNNEI. The V end was cut by 10 bases, the J end by 5 bases, with 23 bases between. This chain's CDR3 is CATAKRTPSGETQYF. The DNA for the CDR3 is TGTGCCACCGCCAAGAGAACACCTTCAGGGGAGACCCAGTACTTC.

The chain carries TRBV30 and TRBJ2-7; 9 positions match TRBD2. Trimming cost V 8 bases and J 4 bases; bases outside gene matches: 9. The CDR3 is 13 amino acids. Germline CDR1 and CDR2: GTSNPN and SVGIG (reference sequence). CDR3 DNA: TGTGCCCACGGGCGGGAGGGCCTATACGAGCAGTACTTC. Translating it yields CAHGREGLYEQYF. The full variable domain, completed using reference TRBV30 and TRBJ2-7, is SQTIHQWPATLVQPVGSPLSLECTVEGTSNPNLYWYRQAAGRGLQLLFYSVGIGQISSEVPQNLSASRPQDRQFILSSKKLLLSDSGFYLCAHGREGLYEQYFGPGTRLTVT.

The rearrangement uses TRBV4-1 and TRBJ2-1, with D uncertain. This CDR3 is 15 amino acids long. V lost 0 bases and J lost 4, with 10 bases in between. From germline, CDR1 is MGHRA and CDR2 YSYEKL. The CDR3 region has the DNA TGCGCCAGCAGCCAAGACGGTAGGCGATACAATGAGCAGTTCTTC. Its translation is CASSQDGRRYNEQFF.